This passage covers 25 T cell receptor beta chains from one sample sequenced in a study of T cells in Graves' hyperthyroidism and ophthalmopathy. Authors of the study amplified TCR beta CDR3 regions from RNA transcripts. TCR CDR3 underwent first-round RT-PCR with the HTBI primer set. Using its own MiXCR run on the multiplex PCR reads, TCRdb lists one record per CDR3 protein. Found here are under 650,000 distinct CDR3 sequences, about 17% of them singletons; the top ten hold approximately 3.8%. The sample taken for sequencing was blood. The receptor source for this set is a woman in her twenties or thirties with Graves' hyperthyroidism.

Ten or more counts support this clonotype. The gene calls are TRBV28 and TRBJ1-1; D gene unclear. The germline V gene encodes CDR1 MDHEN and CDR2 SYDVKM. The V gene lost 2 bases and the J gene lost 1 base, with 8 bases spanning the gap. The CDR3 is 14 amino acids. In DNA, the CDR3 is TGTGCCAGCAGTTTAATAACATGGAACACTGAAGCTTTCTTT. Its protein is CASSLITWNTEAFF.

The chain employs TRBV6-2 or TRBV6-3 and TRBJ1-4, with 10 bases matching TRBD1. The CDR3 has 16 residues. Looked up from germline, CDR1 is MNHEY and CDR2 is SVGEGT. The V segment lost 6 bases and the J segment 8 bases; nucleotides outside the gene matches: 12. The CDR3 DNA reads TGTGCCAGCAGATCCCGAACCGACAGGGGGCGAGAAAAACTGTTTTTT. Protein: CASRSRTDRGREKLFF.

This clonotype occurred many times. The J gene is TRBJ1-2, the V gene TRBV20-1; D gene ambiguous. V was pared by 5 bases and J by 8 bases, with 12 bases between. The length of the CDR3 is 11 residues. The germline CDR1 and CDR2 sequences are DFQATT and SNEGSKA (reference sequence). CDR3 sequence reads: CSARHLRGYTF. CDR3 bases: TGCAGTGCTCGGCACCTAAGGGGCTACACCTTC.

This clonotype has a count of ten or more. V and J are TRBV6-1 and TRBJ1-1; D not resolved. This CDR3 is 12 amino acids long. With 6 bases removed from V and 1 base from J, the gap between germline ends came to 6 bases. Germline lookup yields CDR1 MNHNS and CDR2 SASEGT. The CDR3 is CASRGANTEAFF. CDR3 coding DNA: TGTGCCAGCAGGGGCGCGAACACTGAAGCTTTCTTT.

This clonotype was observed at least ten times. In nucleotides, the CDR3 is TGTGCCATCAGTACCCCCGGGACTAGCGGGAAGGAGACCCAGTACTTC. It specifies CAISTPGTSGKETQYF. V gene TRBV10-3 combines with J gene TRBJ2-5; 13 bases line up with TRBD2. Germline loops: CDR1 ENHRY, CDR2 SYGVKD. CDR3 length: 16 residues. J was trimmed by 5 bases and V by 5 bases; bases with no gene match: 8.

This clonotype was seen at least ten times. This chain uses TRBV12-3 or TRBV12-4 with TRBJ2-3; TRBD2 agrees at 8 bases. This CDR3 is 14 amino acids long. Trimming removed 8 bases from V and 7 bases from J; junction bases left unmatched: 11. The CDR3 sequence is CASLLSGTGNTQYF. For the CDR3, the DNA is TGTGCCAGCCTCCTTAGCGGGACCGGCAATACGCAGTATTTT.

This clonotype was recorded at least ten times. The J gene is TRBJ2-7, the V gene TRBV7-9; D perhaps matches TRBD2 (5 bases). V was cut by 5 bases and J by 1 base, with 15 bases left in between. Germline-derived CDR1 and CDR2 are SEHNR and FQNEAQ (reference sequence). The CDR3 extends over 15 amino acids. The CDR3 spells CASSLESGVSYEQYF. The CDR3, as DNA: TGTGCCAGCAGCCTAGAAAGCGGCGTATCCTACGAGCAGTACTTC.

This clonotype was observed a handful of times. The V call is TRBV28, the J call TRBJ1-6; D is unclear. This CDR3 has 13 residues. Germline V lookup: CDR1 MDHEN, CDR2 SYDVKM. V was trimmed by 2 bases and J by 9 bases, leaving 8 bases between them. This CDR3 reads CASSLPNPSPLHF. The CDR3, as DNA: TGTGCCAGCAGTTTACCTAATCCTTCACCCCTCCACTTT.

This clonotype was picked up one time. This sequence joins TRBV9 and TRBJ2-7, with 9 bases aligning to TRBD2. The germline CDR1 and CDR2 sequences are SGDLS and YYNGEE. With 2 bases clipped from V and 3 bases from J, the junction kept 6 bases outside the gene matches. The CDR3 contains 15 residues. The CDR3 loop is CASSVRAGGSYEQYF. CDR3 DNA: TGTGCCAGCAGCGTCCGAGCGGGAGGCAGCTACGAGCAGTACTTC.

This clonotype was seen at least ten times. The rearrangement links TRBV30 to TRBJ2-2; 10 bases map to TRBD2. The CDR3 contains 13 residues. Germline lookup yields CDR1 GTSNPN and CDR2 SVGIG (reference sequence). The V and J ends lost 5 bases and 7 bases, in that order; junction bases with no gene match: 4. CDR3 DNA sequence: TGTGCCTGGGGGACTAGCGTACGCGGGGAGCTGTTTTTT. Translated, it gives CAWGTSVRGELFF.

This clonotype was picked up a small number of times. The chain uses TRBV20-1 and TRBJ1-1; 7 bases map to TRBD1. This CDR3 has 13 residues. The junction had 4 bases not matched to a gene; V was cut back by 3 bases and J by 3 bases. The germline V gene encodes CDR1 DFQATT and CDR2 SNEGSKA (reference sequence). The CDR3 protein is CSARITGDTEAFF. In DNA form, the CDR3 reads TGCAGTGCTAGGATAACAGGGGACACTGAAGCTTTCTTT.

The CDR3 protein is CASSRTGAGANVLTF. For the CDR3, the DNA is TGTGCCAGCAGCCGGACAGGGGCTGGGGCCAACGTCCTGACTTTC. The V gene is TRBV9, the J gene TRBJ2-6; 9 bases agree with TRBD1. Germline loops: CDR1 SGDLS, CDR2 YYNGEE. Germline trimming cut 4 bases from V and 2 bases from J; bases unmatched to any gene: 1. CDR3 length: 15 residues. The entire variable domain, with the rest obtained from reference TRBV9 and TRBJ2-6, is as follows: DSGVTQTPKHLITATGQRVTLRCSPRSGDLSVYWYQQSLDQGLQFLIQYYNGEERAKGNILERFSAQQFPDLHSELNLSSLELGDSALYFCASSRTGAGANVLTFGAGSRLTVL.

This chain joins TRBV18 and TRBJ2-3, with D unclear. Germline V gives CDR1 KGHSH, CDR2 LQKENI. Trimming left V 0 bases short and J 2 bases short, with 6 bases between. There are 14 residues in the CDR3. The CDR3 reads CASSPPSLTDTQYF. The CDR3 DNA reads as TGTGCCAGCTCACCACCTTCACTCACAGATACGCAGTATTTT.

This clonotype has a handful of counts. The chain uses TRBV6-1 and TRBJ2-3; the D is unclear. V shed 5 bases and J shed 6 bases, with 12 bases lying between them. This CDR3 region has 13 residues. Germline V gene sequence: CDR1 MNHNS, CDR2 SASEGT. The CDR3 DNA follows: TGTGCCAGCAGTCAATCCCCCGGCGATACGCAGTATTTT. Protein: CASSQSPGDTQYF.

The genes are TRBV4-2 and TRBJ2-5, with a possible D match to TRBD2 (5 bases). V was cut by 6 bases and J by 2 bases, with 16 bases left in between. The germline V gene has CDR1 LGHNA and CDR2 YNFKEQ. CDR3 length: 15 amino acids. The DNA for the CDR3 is TGTGCCAGCAGGTCTAGCCGGGTGCCTCAAGAGACCCAGTACTTC. Translated, it gives CASRSSRVPQETQYF.

As for this clonotype: Just one base apart from a much larger clone, this may be a read error. The CDR3 bases are TGTGCCTGGTCTGGACAGGGAGGCGATCAGTACTTC. Encoded protein: CAWSGQGGDQYF. The chain employs TRBV30 and TRBJ2-7; 8 positions match TRBD1. CDR1 and CDR2 (germline): GTSNPN, SVGIG (reference sequence). J lost 10 bases, V lost 5 bases, and 10 bases had no gene match. The CDR3 is 12 amino acids.

This clonotype was observed many times. The chain joins TRBV28 to TRBJ2-1; 8 bases are a match to TRBD1. The CDR3 consists of 15 residues. Losses at the gene ends were 5 bases for V and 5 bases for J; bases not matched to a gene: 8. Per germline, CDR1 MDHEN and CDR2 SYDVKM. The CDR3 protein is CASSAGGATNNEQFF. The DNA for the CDR3 is TGTGCCAGCAGTGCAGGGGGCGCGACGAACAATGAGCAGTTCTTC.

The table lists this clonotype with a few counts. The V and J genes are TRBV19 and TRBJ2-1; TRBD1 or TRBD2 may be the D gene (5 bases each). The germline V and J ends were trimmed by 4 bases and 6 bases, with 13 bases remaining between them. This CDR3 comprises 14 residues. The germline V gene encodes CDR1 LNHDA and CDR2 SQIVND (reference sequence). The CDR3 nucleotides are TGTGCCAGTAGTAGAGGGGCGGTGGGCAATGAGCAGTTCTTC. It yields the protein CASSRGAVGNEQFF.

This clonotype was counted many times. CDR3 loop: CSAPGGPYGYTF. The CDR3 region has the DNA TGCAGCGCCCCCGGGGGCCCCTATGGCTACACCTTC. The chain combines TRBV29-1 with TRBJ1-2; possible D gene TRBD1, 6 bases. CDR1 is SQVTM, CDR2 ANQGSEA, per germline. V shed 7 bases and J shed 4 bases, with 13 bases lying between them. This CDR3 has 12 amino acids.

The rearrangement joins TRBV20-1 to TRBJ1-5; 11 bases are shared with TRBD1. Germline CDR1 is DFQATT and CDR2 is SNEGSKA (reference sequence). The CDR3 covers 15 residues. V was clipped by 3 bases and J by 7 bases; unmatched bases: 8. CDR3 nucleotide sequence: TGCAGTGCTAGTCCCCGGACAGGGGGCCAACAGCCCCAGCATTTT. Protein: CSASPRTGGQQPQHF.

This clonotype was seen ten or more times. V gene TRBV7-8 combines with J gene TRBJ2-5, with D possibly TRBD2 on 7 matching bases. V was cut by 1 base and J by 1 base, with 16 bases left in between. This CDR3 comprises 17 residues. The V gene's germline CDR1 is SGHVS and CDR2 FQNEAQ. CDR3 protein: CASSLEGGAEIQETQYF. In DNA form, the CDR3 reads TGTGCCAGCAGCTTAGAGGGGGGGGCTGAGATCCAAGAGACCCAGTACTTC.

This clonotype was counted many times. The chain joins TRBV30 to TRBJ1-1; no firm D call. There are 11 residues in the CDR3. The germline V gene encodes CDR1 GTSNPN and CDR2 SVGIG (reference sequence). V was pared by 3 bases and J by 7 bases, with 9 bases between. The CDR3 DNA follows: TGTGCCTGGAGCCTGAGAGTTGAAGCTTTCTTT. Translated, it gives CAWSLRVEAFF.

The chain recombines TRBV3-1 with TRBJ2-7, with D possibly matching TRBD2 (6 bases). The V end was cut by 4 bases, the J end by 4 bases, with 17 bases between. Germline CDR1 reads LGHDT; CDR2 reads YNNKEL (reference sequence). This CDR3 is 15 amino acids long. CDR3 in DNA: TGTGCCAGCAGCCGGGACTCCGGGGGAAGGTACGAGCAGTACTTC. As protein: CASSRDSGGRYEQYF.

This clonotype has more than one count but fewer than ten. This rearrangement joins TRBV4-1 to TRBJ2-1, with 13 bases aligning to TRBD2. With V trimmed by 4 bases and J by 5 bases, 5 bases remained unmatched. The CDR3 runs 16 residues. Germline CDR1 reads MGHRA; CDR2 reads YSYEKL. Here the CDR3 DNA reads TGCGCCAGCAGCCCTGGGACTAGCGGGACCCACAATGAGCAGTTCTTC. Translating gives CASSPGTSGTHNEQFF.

This clonotype was counted at least ten times. The chain couples TRBV7-2 to TRBJ2-1, with 10 bases matching TRBD2. Trimming cost V 2 bases and J 7 bases; bases outside gene matches: 14. Looked up from germline, CDR1 is SGHTA and CDR2 is FQGNSA. The CDR3 spans 18 residues. The CDR3 protein is CASSLLAGALTIRNEQFF. In DNA, the CDR3 is TGTGCCAGCAGCTTACTAGCGGGAGCCCTCACAATAAGGAATGAGCAGTTCTTC.